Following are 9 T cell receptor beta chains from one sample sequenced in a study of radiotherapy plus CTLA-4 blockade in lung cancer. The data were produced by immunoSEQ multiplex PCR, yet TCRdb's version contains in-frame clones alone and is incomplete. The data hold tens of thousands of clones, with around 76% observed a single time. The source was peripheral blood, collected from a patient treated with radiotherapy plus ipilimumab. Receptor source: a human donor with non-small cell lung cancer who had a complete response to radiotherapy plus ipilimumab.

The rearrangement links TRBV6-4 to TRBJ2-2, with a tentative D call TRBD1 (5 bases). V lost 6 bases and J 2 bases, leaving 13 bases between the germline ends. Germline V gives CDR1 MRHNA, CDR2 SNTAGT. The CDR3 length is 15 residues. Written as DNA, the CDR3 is TGTGCCAGCAGCCACAGGAGTGAAAACACCGGGGAGCTGTTTTTT. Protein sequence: CASSHRSENTGELFF.

CDR3: CASSIGQLNSGNTIYF. CDR3 sequence (DNA): TGTGCCAGCAGCATAGGACAGCTTAACTCTGGAAACACCATATATTTT. The chain joins TRBV7-9 to TRBJ1-3; TRBD1 might be the D (6 bases). The germline gives CDR1 SEHNR, CDR2 FQNEAQ (reference sequence). Deletions cut 5 bases from V and 0 bases from J, with 14 bases between. The CDR3 is 16 residues long.

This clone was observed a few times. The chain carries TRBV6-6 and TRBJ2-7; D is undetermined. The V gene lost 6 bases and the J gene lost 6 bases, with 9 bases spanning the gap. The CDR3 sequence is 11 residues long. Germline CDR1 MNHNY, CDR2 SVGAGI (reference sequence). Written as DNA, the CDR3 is TGTGCCAGCAGCCAGGCCCCCGAGCAGTACTTC. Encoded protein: CASSQAPEQYF.

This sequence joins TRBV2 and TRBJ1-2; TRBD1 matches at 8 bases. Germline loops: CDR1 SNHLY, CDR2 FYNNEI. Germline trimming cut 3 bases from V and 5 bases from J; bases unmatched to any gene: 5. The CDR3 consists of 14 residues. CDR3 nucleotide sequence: TGTGCCAGCAGTGACAGGGGGCAATTTTATGGCTACACCTTC. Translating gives CASSDRGQFYGYTF.

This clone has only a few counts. The CDR3 is CASSSPTGVWEKLFF. The CDR3 coding sequence is TGTGCCAGCAGTAGCCCAACAGGGGTGTGGGAAAAACTGTTTTTT. The J gene is TRBJ1-4, the V gene TRBV25-1; 7 bases match TRBD1. CDR3 length: 15 residues. V was clipped by 5 bases and J by 8 bases; unmatched bases: 11. In germline, CDR1 is MGHDK, CDR2 SYGVNS. Complete variable domain (other parts from reference TRBV25-1 and TRBJ1-4): EADIYQTPRYLVIGTGKKITLECSQTMGHDKMYWYQQDPGMELHLIHYSYGVNSTEKGDLSSESTVSRIRTEHFPLTLESARPSHTSQYLCASSSPTGVWEKLFFGSGTQLSVL.

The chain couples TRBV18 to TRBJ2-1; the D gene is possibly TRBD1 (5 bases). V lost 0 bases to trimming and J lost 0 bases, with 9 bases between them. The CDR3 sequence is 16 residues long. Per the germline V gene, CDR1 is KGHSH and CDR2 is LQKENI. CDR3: CASSPPQGSSYNEQFF. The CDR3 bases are TGTGCCAGCTCACCACCGCAGGGAAGCTCCTACAATGAGCAGTTCTTC. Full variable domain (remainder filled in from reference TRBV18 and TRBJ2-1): NAGVMQNPRHLVRRRGQEARLRCSPMKGHSHVYWYRQLPEEGLKFMVYLQKENIIDESGMPKERFSAEFPKEGPSILRIQQVVRGDSAAYFCASSPPQGSSYNEQFFGPGTRLTVL.

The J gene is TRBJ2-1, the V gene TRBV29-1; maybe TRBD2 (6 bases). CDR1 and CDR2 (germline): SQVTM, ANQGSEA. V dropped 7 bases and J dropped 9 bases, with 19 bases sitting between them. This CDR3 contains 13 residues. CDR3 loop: CSDRRGGTGEQFF. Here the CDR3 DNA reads TGCAGCGATAGAAGAGGAGGGACGGGTGAGCAGTTCTTC.

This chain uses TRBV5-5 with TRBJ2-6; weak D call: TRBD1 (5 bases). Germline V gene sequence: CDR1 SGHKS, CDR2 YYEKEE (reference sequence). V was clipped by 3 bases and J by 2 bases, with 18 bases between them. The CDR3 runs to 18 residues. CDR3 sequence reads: CASSSISGYEAGANVLTF. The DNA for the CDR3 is TGTGCCAGCAGCTCTATCTCAGGGTATGAGGCTGGGGCCAACGTCCTGACTTTC.

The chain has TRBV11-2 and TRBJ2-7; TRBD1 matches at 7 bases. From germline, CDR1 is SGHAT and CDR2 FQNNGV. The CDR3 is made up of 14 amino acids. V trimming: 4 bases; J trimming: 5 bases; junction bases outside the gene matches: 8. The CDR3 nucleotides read TGTGCCAGCAGCTCAGACAGGGTAGTAAACGAGCAGTACTTC. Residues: CASSSDRVVNEQYF. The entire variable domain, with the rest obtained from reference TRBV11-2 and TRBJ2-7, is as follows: EAGVAQSPRYKIIEKRQSVAFWCNPISGHATLYWYQQILGQGPKLLIQFQNNGVVDDSQLPKDRFSAERLKGVDSTLKIQPAKLEDSAVYLCASSSDRVVNEQYFGPGTRLTVT.